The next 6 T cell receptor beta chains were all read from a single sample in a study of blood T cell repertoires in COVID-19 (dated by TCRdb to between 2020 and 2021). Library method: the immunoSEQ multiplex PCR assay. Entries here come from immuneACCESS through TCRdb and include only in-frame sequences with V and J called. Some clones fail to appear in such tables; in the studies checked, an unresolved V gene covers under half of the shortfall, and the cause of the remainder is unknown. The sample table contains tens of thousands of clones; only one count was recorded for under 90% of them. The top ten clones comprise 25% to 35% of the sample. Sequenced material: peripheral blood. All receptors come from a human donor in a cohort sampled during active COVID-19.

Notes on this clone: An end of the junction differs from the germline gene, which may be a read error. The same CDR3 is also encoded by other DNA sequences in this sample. The CDR3 region is CASSLNRRENTGELFF. The CDR3 DNA follows: TGTGCCAGTAGCTTAAACCGCAGGGAGAACACCGGGGAGCTGTTTTTT. This chain joins TRBV7-3 and TRBJ2-2; possible D gene TRBD1, 5 bases. Germline V gene lookup returns CDR1 SGHTA and CDR2 FQGTGA. CDR3 length equals 16 residues.

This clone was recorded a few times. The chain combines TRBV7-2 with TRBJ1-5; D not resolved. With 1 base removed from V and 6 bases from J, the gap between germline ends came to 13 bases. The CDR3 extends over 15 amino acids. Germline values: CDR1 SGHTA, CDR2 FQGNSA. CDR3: CASSLEGSRGQPQHF. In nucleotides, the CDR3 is TGTGCCAGCAGCTTAGAAGGTAGTCGGGGTCAGCCCCAGCATTTT.

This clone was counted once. CDR3 bases: TGTGCCTATGTGGACAGAAAGAATAATTCACCCCTCCACTTT. It yields the protein CAYVDRKNNSPLHF. The V gene is TRBV30, the J gene TRBJ1-6, with a tentative D call TRBD1 (6 bases). This CDR3 has 14 residues. V gave up 7 bases and J gave up 5 bases, with 15 bases separating them. The germline V gene has CDR1 GTSNPN and CDR2 SVGIG (reference sequence).

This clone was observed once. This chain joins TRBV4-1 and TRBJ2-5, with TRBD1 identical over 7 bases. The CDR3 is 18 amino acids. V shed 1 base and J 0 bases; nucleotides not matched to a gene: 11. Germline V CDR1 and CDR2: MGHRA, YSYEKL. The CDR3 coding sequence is TGCGCCAGCAGCCAAGGCTTTCGCCGGGACAGTAACCAAGAGACCCAGTACTTC. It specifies CASSQGFRRDSNQETQYF.

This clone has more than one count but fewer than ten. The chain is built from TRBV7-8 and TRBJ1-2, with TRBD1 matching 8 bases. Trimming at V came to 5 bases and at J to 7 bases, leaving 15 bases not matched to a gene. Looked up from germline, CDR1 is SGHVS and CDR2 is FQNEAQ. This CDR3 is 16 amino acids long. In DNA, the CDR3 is TGTGCCAGCAGCAACAGGGGGTCTACTAGCACCGGTGGCTACACCTTC. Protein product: CASSNRGSTSTGGYTF.

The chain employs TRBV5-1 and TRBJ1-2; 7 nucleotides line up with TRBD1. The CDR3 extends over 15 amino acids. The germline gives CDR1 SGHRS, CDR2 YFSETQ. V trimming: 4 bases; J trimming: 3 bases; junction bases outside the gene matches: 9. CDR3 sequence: CASSPADRDHYGYTF. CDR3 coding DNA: TGCGCCAGCAGCCCAGCCGACAGGGACCACTATGGCTACACCTTC.